The source of this T cell receptor (beta chain) is a study of post-analysis software for immune sequencing data. The study's findings and limits: Relative to controls, patients had a few TRBV segments at higher frequency, with TRBV5-6, TRBV5-1 and TRBV20-1 among these. Controls' normalized Chao1 diversity significantly exceeded that of multiple sclerosis patients.

This CDR3 has 14 amino acids. The V end was cut by 3 bases, the J end by 4 bases, with 11 bases between. CDR1 is SGHKS, CDR2 YYEKEE, per germline (reference sequence). TCR beta cDNA libraries had unique molecular identifiers. MiXCR was run by TCRdb on the PCR reads, yielding one entry per CDR3 protein. The sample includes roughly 600,000 distinct CDR3 sequences, 44% of them seen just once. In the case of this clonotype: What it recognizes is unknown.

This sequence originates from a girl under 18 with multiple sclerosis. The chain couples TRBV5-5 to TRBJ2-1, with D perhaps TRBD2 (6 bases). The sequencing sample was made of blood. The DNA of the CDR3 is TGTGCCAGCAGCTCATCGGGACTTTACAATGAGCAGTTCTTC. This encodes CASSSSGLYNEQFF.